Listed here are 26 T cell receptor beta chains from one sample, sequenced in a study of response to subunit inactivated influenza vaccine. TCRdb called the RT-PCR reads again in MiXCR, with one record for every CDR3 protein. The top ten clones hold around a tenth of a sample with approximately 300,000 distinct CDR3 sequences, about 20% of them seen once. This material consisted of PBMCs from blood, taken less than 22 months after vaccination. These receptors were taken from a man aged 50-75 years who received an inactivated influenza vaccine.

This clonotype was recorded a few times. The gene calls are TRBV7-2 and TRBJ1-1; 7 bases are a match to TRBD1. The CDR3 extends over 14 amino acids. The V segment lost 5 bases and the J segment 1 base; nucleotides outside the gene matches: 4. CDR1 is SGHTA, CDR2 FQGNSA, per germline. CDR3 amino acids: CASSTRDRNTEAFF. As DNA, the CDR3 is TGTGCCAGCAGCACCCGGGACAGGAACACTGAAGCTTTCTTT. Full variable domain (rest looked up from reference TRBV7-2 and TRBJ1-1): GAGVSQSPSNKVTEKGKDVELRCDPISGHTALYWYRQSLGQGLEFLIYFQGNSAPDKSGLPSDRFSAERTGGSVSTLTIQRTQQEDSAVYLCASSTRDRNTEAFFGQGTRLTVV.

The chain links TRBV6-6 to TRBJ1-5, with D hard to call. This CDR3 has 13 amino acids. Germline V lookup: CDR1 MNHNY, CDR2 SVGAGI (reference sequence). Trimming shortened V by 5 bases and J by 7 bases, and 12 bases separated the two germline ends. Here the CDR3 reads CASSMWVEQPQHF. The CDR3 DNA sequence: TGTGCCAGCAGTATGTGGGTGGAACAGCCCCAGCATTTT.

This clonotype appeared a few times. In nucleotides, the CDR3 is TGTGCCAGCAGCCACCACAGGGATGTTCTCTATGGCTACACCTTC. This sequence encodes CASSHHRDVLYGYTF. The chain employs TRBV7-2 and TRBJ1-2, with D maybe TRBD1 (6 bases). CDR1 is SGHTA and CDR2 is FQGNSA in the germline V gene. V was cut by 5 bases and J by 4 bases, with 17 bases left in between. The CDR3 length is 15 residues. The full variable domain, rest sourced from reference TRBV7-2 and TRBJ1-2, is GAGVSQSPSNKVTEKGKDVELRCDPISGHTALYWYRQSLGQGLEFLIYFQGNSAPDKSGLPSDRFSAERTGGSVSTLTIQRTQQEDSAVYLCASSHHRDVLYGYTFGSGTRLTVV.

The sample holds a few counts of this clonotype. The chain is built from TRBV6-4 and TRBJ1-4, with 9 bases identical to TRBD1. The V gene end was trimmed by 5 bases and the J gene end by 10 bases; junction bases not matched to a gene: 26. CDR1 and CDR2 (germline): MRHNA, SNTAGT. This CDR3 spans 20 amino acids. As DNA, the CDR3 is TGTGCCAGCAGTACGACTTCAATCGGACAGGGGTCTCTTTCTATGCGAAAACTGTTTTTT. This translates into CASSTTSIGQGSLSMRKLFF.

The chain employs TRBV11-2 and TRBJ2-1; 7 nucleotides align to TRBD1. V gave up 7 bases and J gave up 6 bases; unmatched junction bases: 12. This CDR3 contains 15 residues. Germline values: CDR1 SGHAT, CDR2 FQNNGV. CDR3 DNA sequence: TGTGCCAGCACCTCTACAGGGGTACGGATCAATGAGCAGTTCTTC. This translates into CASTSTGVRINEQFF.

The gene calls are TRBV6-1 and TRBJ2-5; perhaps TRBD1 as D (5 bases). CDR1 is MNHNS and CDR2 is SASEGT in the germline V gene. The CDR3 has 15 residues. Trimming took off 8 bases at V and 5 bases at J, with 21 bases between the two ends. Here the CDR3 DNA reads TGTGCCAGCGGTGTTTTGGGGCTATCCGGGGAGACCCAGTACTTC. Amino acid sequence: CASGVLGLSGETQYF.

This clonotype was counted at least ten times. The gene calls are TRBV12-3 or TRBV12-4 and TRBJ1-1, with D possibly matching TRBD1 (5 bases). The CDR3 length is 14 residues. V dropped 6 bases and J dropped 0 bases, with 11 bases sitting between them. The CDR3 reads CASRVTGMNTEAFF. CDR3 sequence (DNA): TGTGCCAGCAGAGTAACAGGCATGAACACTGAAGCTTTCTTT.

V is TRBV6-5 and J is TRBJ2-1; D gene ambiguous. CDR3 length: 12 residues. Germline V gene sequence: CDR1 MNHEY, CDR2 SVGAGI. V was cut by 4 bases and J by 8 bases, with 9 bases left in between. Here the CDR3 reads CASSLGPDEQFF. The CDR3 DNA follows: TGTGCCAGCAGTTTAGGACCCGATGAGCAGTTCTTC.

On this clonotype: Given a much more abundant clone one base away, this may be a read error. The J gene is TRBJ1-1, the V gene TRBV4-2; the D gene is possibly TRBD1 (6 bases). V was cut by 0 bases and J by 1 base, with 18 bases left in between. Germline V CDR1 and CDR2: LGHNA, YNFKEQ. The CDR3 totals 18 residues. The CDR3: CASSQDPMDGGSNTEAFF. The CDR3 DNA sequence: TGTGCCAGCAGCCAAGATCCGATGGACGGGGGCTCGAACACTGAAGCTTTCTTT.

The rearrangement joins TRBV20-1 to TRBJ1-1, with a possible D match to TRBD1 (6 bases). Germline assignment: CDR1 DFQATT and CDR2 SNEGSKA (reference sequence). The V and J ends lost 4 bases and 0 bases respectively, with 12 bases between them. CDR3 length: 14 residues. The CDR3 here is CSATGQLLNTEAFF. In nucleotides, the CDR3 is TGCAGTGCTACCGGACAGCTTTTGAACACTGAAGCTTTCTTT.

The chain carries TRBV20-1 and TRBJ1-3; no clear D gene. The CDR3 has 14 amino acids. Germline CDR1 and CDR2: DFQATT and SNEGSKA (reference sequence). V lost 5 bases to trimming and J lost 4 bases, with 15 bases between them. CDR3 amino acids: CSAPGPGSGNTIYF. Here the CDR3 DNA reads TGCAGTGCTCCTGGGCCGGGGTCCGGAAACACCATATATTTT.

The chain uses TRBV20-1 and TRBJ2-1; 7 bases align to TRBD2. V was pared by 1 base and J by 7 bases, with 13 bases of the junction left unmatched. This CDR3 region has 16 residues. Germline assignment: CDR1 DFQATT and CDR2 SNEGSKA (reference sequence). CDR3 bases: TGCAGTGCTAGAGTCGGACTAGATCGGAGTCGAAATGAGCAGTTCTTC. Its translation: CSARVGLDRSRNEQFF.

The chain links TRBV20-1 to TRBJ2-3; TRBD2 agrees at 10 bases. The CDR3 contains 15 residues. V shed 5 bases, J shed 4 bases, and the junction held 9 bases outside the gene matches. CDR1 is DFQATT and CDR2 is SNEGSKA in the germline V gene (reference sequence). The CDR3: CSAVPGLAMADTQYF. Here the CDR3 DNA reads TGCAGTGCTGTCCCGGGACTAGCGATGGCAGATACGCAGTATTTT.

The V and J genes are TRBV2 and TRBJ1-5, with 8 bases fitting TRBD1. The CDR3 length is 15 residues. J was trimmed by 3 bases and V by 6 bases; bases with no gene match: 7. Germline CDR1 is SNHLY and CDR2 is FYNNEI. CDR3 amino acids: CASSRDRSYNQPQHF. The DNA of the CDR3 is TGTGCCAGCAGCCGGGACAGGTCATACAATCAGCCCCAGCATTTT.

This clonotype has only one observation. The V call is TRBV18, the J call TRBJ2-7; D gene ambiguous. This CDR3 has 13 residues. The ends were cut back, 5 bases at V and 0 bases at J, with 8 bases in the middle. CDR1 and CDR2 from the germline V gene are KGHSH and LQKENI. DNA for the CDR3: TGTGCCAGCTCATCAGTGAGCTCCTACGAGCAGTACTTC. It codes for CASSSVSSYEQYF.

This clonotype has more than one count but fewer than ten. V usage is TRBV20-1 and J usage is TRBJ2-2; no reliable D call. The CDR3 consists of 11 residues. In germline, CDR1 is DFQATT, CDR2 SNEGSKA (reference sequence). Trimming cost V 6 bases and J 7 bases, with 9 bases left between them. This CDR3 reads CSAPRFGELFF. CDR3 DNA: TGCAGTGCCCCCCGCTTCGGGGAGCTGTTTTTT.

The rearrangement links TRBV29-1 to TRBJ2-7, with D perhaps TRBD1 or TRBD2 (5 bases each). This CDR3 is 12 amino acids long. CDR1 and CDR2 (germline): SQVTM, ANQGSEA. Trimming cost V 5 bases and J 3 bases, with 11 bases left between them. The CDR3 sequence: CSVRGDFYEQYF. CDR3 nucleotide sequence: TGCAGCGTTCGAGGGGATTTCTACGAGCAGTACTTC.

This clonotype was recorded a few times. V and J are TRBV24-1 and TRBJ1-5; no firm D call. CDR3 length: 13 amino acids. Germline V gives CDR1 KGHDR, CDR2 SFDVKD. V lost 9 bases and J 0 bases, leaving 8 bases between the germline ends. The CDR3 loop reads CATGQDSNQPQHF. As DNA, the CDR3 is TGTGCCACCGGCCAAGATAGCAATCAGCCCCAGCATTTT.

In this sample, this clonotype turned up a few times. V usage is TRBV18 and J usage is TRBJ1-1; D possibly corresponds to TRBD1 (6 bases). The ends were cut back, 5 bases at V and 1 base at J, with 11 bases in the middle. CDR1 and CDR2 (germline): KGHSH, LQKENI. CDR3 length: 14 residues. The DNA of the CDR3 is TGTGCCAGCTCAGAAGGACAGTGGAACACTGAAGCTTTCTTT. Residues: CASSEGQWNTEAFF.

The V gene is TRBV28, the J gene TRBJ1-4; 8 nucleotides line up with TRBD1. The CDR3 is 18 amino acids. CDR1 and CDR2 (germline): MDHEN, SYDVKM. V lost 5 bases, J lost 0 bases, and 11 bases stayed unmatched. The CDR3 nucleotides are TGTGCCAGCAGTCCGCGGACAGGGTGGAGTACAACTAATGAAAAACTGTTTTTT. It is translated as CASSPRTGWSTTNEKLFF.

The chain combines TRBV20-1 with TRBJ2-7, with 8 positions matching TRBD2. The J segment lost 6 bases and the V segment lost 3 bases, leaving 13 bases of the junction unmatched. This CDR3 contains 15 residues. Germline CDR1 and CDR2: DFQATT and SNEGSKA (reference sequence). The CDR3 DNA follows: TGCAGTGCTAGGGTATCGGGACTAGGTTCGATCGAGCAGTACTTC. It yields the protein CSARVSGLGSIEQYF.

The rearrangement joins TRBV6-1 to TRBJ2-2; a weak D match, TRBD2 (5 bases). V gave up 5 bases and J gave up 3 bases, with 7 bases separating them. The germline V gene has CDR1 MNHNS and CDR2 SASEGT. CDR3 length equals 13 residues. The CDR3 coding sequence is TGTGCCAGCAGTCGAGGGTACACCGGGGAGCTGTTTTTT. This translates into CASSRGYTGELFF.

V gene TRBV14 combines with J gene TRBJ2-1, with D perhaps assigned TRBD1 or TRBD2 (5 bases each). Germline V CDR1 and CDR2: SGHDN, FVKESK. The CDR3 totals 16 residues. V gave up 4 bases and J gave up 1 base, with 14 bases separating them. DNA for the CDR3: TGTGCCAGCAGCCGAACCGGGACGGGTTCCTACAATGAGCAGTTCTTC. This sequence encodes CASSRTGTGSYNEQFF.

This clonotype was found a few times. V is TRBV3-1 and J is TRBJ2-5; 9 bases are a match to TRBD2. CDR1 is LGHDT and CDR2 is YNNKEL in the germline V gene (reference sequence). The trim removed 5 bases at V and 0 bases at J, leaving 4 bases unmatched. This CDR3 spans 15 amino acids. The CDR3 DNA sequence: TGTGCCAGCAGCTTCCGACTAGCGGACCAAGAGACCCAGTACTTC. Translated: CASSFRLADQETQYF.

This chain connects TRBV2 to TRBJ2-5, with a weak D call TRBD1 (5 bases). Trimming pared 4 bases from V and 13 bases from J, leaving 13 bases between. Germline loops: CDR1 SNHLY, CDR2 FYNNEI. The CDR3 loop spans 11 amino acids. CDR3 DNA sequence: TGTGCCAGCAGTGTTTTGGACAACTCGTACTTC. Amino acid sequence: CASSVLDNSYF.

The chain has TRBV6-1 and TRBJ2-6; the D gene is possibly TRBD1 (6 bases). The CDR3 is made up of 17 amino acids. Trimming removed 3 bases at V and 1 base at J, with 13 bases between. The germline V gene encodes CDR1 MNHNS and CDR2 SASEGT. CDR3 loop: CASSEAGTSSGANVLTF. The CDR3 DNA is TGTGCCAGCAGTGAGGCTGGGACATCTTCTGGGGCCAACGTCCTGACTTTC.